This T cell receptor (beta chain) originates from a study of CD8 T cells in ankylosing spondylitis (dated 2017 in TCRdb). For the study in its entirety: To find TCR variants linked to disease, the study profiled T cell receptor beta repertoires in ankylosing spondylitis patients and healthy donors. Peripheral blood samples were taken, and synovial fluid was additionally collected from ankylosing spondylitis patients. The whole study cohort included 85 to 120 healthy donors and about two dozen ankylosing spondylitis patients.

The junction carries 6 bases between V and J, which are trimmed by 0 bases and 8 bases respectively. The CDR3 measures 12 amino acids from cysteine to phenylalanine. The entry retains the CDR3 DNA only, 36 bases that are in frame from base 1. In the germline V gene, CDR1 corresponds to SGHRS and CDR2 to YFSETQ. This clonotype has a handful of counts. Its antigen is not yet known. Per-nucleotide qualities are absent, and no much larger clonotype sits a single base away. What the research found in general, with its limitations: Some motif variants were previously reported in synovial fluid and blood of reactive arthritis patients, suggesting common disease-initiation mechanisms. The disease-linked clones had a CD8+ phenotype and were found at relatively low frequencies in peripheral blood. A TCR beta motif of 7 or 8 highly homologous amino acid variants appeared characteristic of blood from ankylosing spondylitis patients. Significant enrichment of the disease-linked clones was reported in matched synovial fluid samples from ankylosing spondylitis patients.

The instrument was an Illumina HiSeq 2500. Quantitative 5'-RACE with molecular barcodes was used to prepare TCR beta libraries. The authors' analysis ran thus. A new computational method based on a probabilistic model of VDJ rearrangement was used to identify disease-linked TCR variants. TCRdb's own reprocessing of the public reads used fastp at Q25 and MiXCR and kept productive beta chains. A single entry per CDR3 protein holds the most common genes and DNA from its merged rows. These V and J calls rely on TCRdb rather than the paper's analysis. The sample contains fewer than 400,000 distinct CDR3 sequences, less than 9.5% of them found a single time. The ten biggest clones cover roughly 14% of the sample.

This chain is built from TRBV5-1 and TRBJ2-1; the D gene lacks a confident call. This receptor was identified in a male donor with ankylosing spondylitis. Material for sequencing was blood, either unsorted or a sorted T cell fraction (not recorded which). The DNA sequence is given as TGCGCCAGCAGCTTGGCGCGGTATGAGCAGTTCTTC. It specifies CASSLARYEQFF. Joined to the reference TRBV5-1 and TRBJ2-1 proteins, this CDR3 gives the full variable domain: KAGVTQTPRYLIKTRGQQVTLSCSPISGHRSVSWYQQTPGQGLQFLFEYFSETQRNKGNFPGRFSGRQFSNSRSEMNVSTLELGDSALYLCASSLARYEQFFGPGTRLTVL.